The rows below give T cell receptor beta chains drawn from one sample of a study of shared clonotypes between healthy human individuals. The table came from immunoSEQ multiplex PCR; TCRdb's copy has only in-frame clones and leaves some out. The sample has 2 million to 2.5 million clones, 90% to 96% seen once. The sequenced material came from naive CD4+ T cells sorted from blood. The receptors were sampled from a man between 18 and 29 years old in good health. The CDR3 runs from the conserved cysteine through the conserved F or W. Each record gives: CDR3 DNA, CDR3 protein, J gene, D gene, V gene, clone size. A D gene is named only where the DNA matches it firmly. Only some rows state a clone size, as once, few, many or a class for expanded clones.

cdr3_nt: TGTGCCAGCAGTCCGTTCACGAACAATCAGCCCCAGCATTTT; cdr3_aa: CASSPFTNNQPQHF; j_call: TRBJ1-5; d_call: .; v_call: TRBV6-5; clone_size: .
cdr3_nt: TGTGCCAGCAGCTTGTCTACGGGTAGTGTAACTGAAGCTTTCTTT; cdr3_aa: CASSLSTGSVTEAFF; j_call: TRBJ1-1; d_call: .; v_call: TRBV5-4; clone_size: .
cdr3_nt: TGTGCCAGCAGTATGACAGGCCCTGGGGCCAACGTCCTGACTTTC; cdr3_aa: CASSMTGPGANVLTF; j_call: TRBJ2-6; d_call: .; v_call: TRBV27; clone_size: .
cdr3_nt: TGTGCCTGGACTCGGCTAGCGGGGGGTGCCGGGGAGCTGTTTTTT; cdr3_aa: CAWTRLAGGAGELFF; j_call: TRBJ2-2; d_call: TRBD2; v_call: TRBV30; clone_size: .
cdr3_nt: TGTGCCAGCAGCTCTGACAGGGGGCTCGGTGAGCAGTTCTTC; cdr3_aa: CASSSDRGLGEQFF; j_call: TRBJ2-1; d_call: TRBD1; v_call: TRBV7-2; clone_size: .
cdr3_nt: TGTGCCATCAGTGAATTAAGGACTTCGCCGACCTACGAGCAGTACTTC; cdr3_aa: CAISELRTSPTYEQYF; j_call: TRBJ2-7; d_call: .; v_call: TRBV10-3; clone_size: .
cdr3_nt: TGCGCCAGCAGCCCCCAGGGTAGTACCACTGAAGCTTTCTTT; cdr3_aa: CASSPQGSTTEAFF; j_call: TRBJ1-1; d_call: .; v_call: TRBV4-3; clone_size: .
cdr3_nt: TGTGCCAGCAGCTTGCGGGGGGCCTCCTACAATGAGCAGTTCTTC; cdr3_aa: CASSLRGASYNEQFF; j_call: TRBJ2-1; d_call: .; v_call: TRBV5-6; clone_size: .
cdr3_nt: TGTGCCAGCGGGACCGGGAGTCGGAGCTCCTACGAGCAGTACTTC; cdr3_aa: CASGTGSRSSYEQYF; j_call: TRBJ2-7; d_call: .; v_call: TRBV6-5; clone_size: .
cdr3_nt: TGTGCCTGGAGGGACCCTAGACCCAGCTACGAGCAGTACTTC; cdr3_aa: CAWRDPRPSYEQYF; j_call: TRBJ2-7; d_call: .; v_call: TRBV30; clone_size: .
cdr3_nt: TGTGCCAGCAGTGAAGGCAGAAATCAGCCCCAGCATTTT; cdr3_aa: CASSEGRNQPQHF; j_call: TRBJ1-5; d_call: .; v_call: TRBV2; clone_size: .
cdr3_nt: TGCGCCAGCAGCTTATCCCAGATAAATGGCTACACCTTC; cdr3_aa: CASSLSQINGYTF; j_call: TRBJ1-2; d_call: .; v_call: TRBV10-2; clone_size: .
cdr3_nt: TGTGCCAGCTCACTATGGACAGCAGAGAACACTGAAGCTTTCTTT; cdr3_aa: CASSLWTAENTEAFF; j_call: TRBJ1-1; d_call: .; v_call: TRBV18; clone_size: .
cdr3_nt: TGTGCCAGCAGCTCGGATGGGTCAAATCAGCCCCAGCATTTT; cdr3_aa: CASSSDGSNQPQHF; j_call: TRBJ1-5; d_call: .; v_call: TRBV7-2; clone_size: .
cdr3_nt: TGTGCCTGGAGGAGAGCGGGGGCAAATCGCGAGCAGTACTTC; cdr3_aa: CAWRRAGANREQYF; j_call: TRBJ2-7; d_call: TRBD2; v_call: TRBV30; clone_size: .
cdr3_nt: TGTGCCAGCCACCCCGACAGCGGATACGAGCAGTACTTC; cdr3_aa: CASHPDSGYEQYF; j_call: TRBJ2-7; d_call: .; v_call: TRBV2; clone_size: .
cdr3_nt: TGTGCCAGCAGGCCCGGGACCGTACCCTACGAGCAGTACTTC; cdr3_aa: CASRPGTVPYEQYF; j_call: TRBJ2-7; d_call: .; v_call: TRBV11-2; clone_size: few
cdr3_nt: TGTGCCAGCAACGGCCCCCTGGGCAGGGGGTACGCAGATACGCAGTATTTT; cdr3_aa: CASNGPLGRGYADTQYF; j_call: TRBJ2-3; d_call: TRBD1; v_call: TRBV2; clone_size: .
cdr3_nt: TGTGCCAGCAGCAGGGACTACCTCACAGATACGCAGTATTTT; cdr3_aa: CASSRDYLTDTQYF; j_call: TRBJ2-3; d_call: TRBD2; v_call: TRBV9; clone_size: .
cdr3_nt: TGTGCCAGCAGCTTGGAGGGGGCCCCCACAGATACGCAGTATTTT; cdr3_aa: CASSLEGAPTDTQYF; j_call: TRBJ2-3; d_call: TRBD1; v_call: TRBV5-4; clone_size: .
cdr3_nt: TGTGCCAGCAGCTTAGATAAGGGATTCTCTGGGGCCAACGTCCTGACTTTC; cdr3_aa: CASSLDKGFSGANVLTF; j_call: TRBJ2-6; d_call: .; v_call: TRBV11-2; clone_size: .
cdr3_nt: TGTGCCAGCAGCTCCGGGACTCTCGGAAACACCATATATTTT; cdr3_aa: CASSSGTLGNTIYF; j_call: TRBJ1-3; d_call: .; v_call: TRBV5-4; clone_size: .
cdr3_nt: TGTGCCAGAAGCTCGACAGGGGGCTTCTCCTACGAGCAGTACTTC; cdr3_aa: CARSSTGGFSYEQYF; j_call: TRBJ2-7; d_call: TRBD1; v_call: TRBV5-3; clone_size: .
cdr3_nt: TGTGCCAGCAGCTTGGACCACGGGGGCGCTGGCTACACCTTC; cdr3_aa: CASSLDHGGAGYTF; j_call: TRBJ1-2; d_call: .; v_call: TRBV5-6; clone_size: .
cdr3_nt: TGTGCCAGCAGCTTGGCGACTAGCAATCGTCAGCAGTACTTC; cdr3_aa: CASSLATSNRQQYF; j_call: TRBJ2-7; d_call: TRBD2; v_call: TRBV7-2; clone_size: .
cdr3_nt: TGTGCCAGCAGCTTAGGGAGGTTCGGGGTCAGGGAGCAGTACTTC; cdr3_aa: CASSLGRFGVREQYF; j_call: TRBJ2-7; d_call: .; v_call: TRBV7-8; clone_size: .
cdr3_nt: TGCGCCAGCAGCCTAGCGGCATGGACTAGCGGGATTACCTACGAGCAGTACTTC; cdr3_aa: CASSLAAWTSGITYEQYF; j_call: TRBJ2-7; d_call: TRBD2; v_call: TRBV4-3; clone_size: .
cdr3_nt: TGTGCCAGCAGTTACTCGACGGTCACCTCCTACGAGCAGTACTTC; cdr3_aa: CASSYSTVTSYEQYF; j_call: TRBJ2-7; d_call: .; v_call: TRBV6-6; clone_size: .
cdr3_nt: TGTGCCAGCAGCCCCTTCGGACAGGGTATTTCTGGCTACACCTTC; cdr3_aa: CASSPFGQGISGYTF; j_call: TRBJ1-2; d_call: TRBD1; v_call: TRBV7-2; clone_size: .
cdr3_nt: TGTGCCATCAGCGGGACGGCGAACACCGGGGAGCTGTTTTTT; cdr3_aa: CAISGTANTGELFF; j_call: TRBJ2-2; d_call: .; v_call: TRBV10-3; clone_size: .
cdr3_nt: TGTGCCAGCAGCTTAGCCCAGGGAAGGGCTGGAAACACCATATATTTT; cdr3_aa: CASSLAQGRAGNTIYF; j_call: TRBJ1-3; d_call: .; v_call: TRBV7-2; clone_size: .
cdr3_nt: TGTGCCAGCAGTGAAAGGGGCAACACAGATACGCAGTATTTT; cdr3_aa: CASSERGNTDTQYF; j_call: TRBJ2-3; d_call: .; v_call: TRBV25-1; clone_size: once
cdr3_nt: TGTGCCAGCAGCTTAGCTCGGGTGACGGATGAGCAGTTCTTC; cdr3_aa: CASSLARVTDEQFF; j_call: TRBJ2-1; d_call: .; v_call: TRBV7-9; clone_size: .
cdr3_nt: TGTGCCAGCAGTCGGGACAGGCAGAGCACAGATACGCAGTATTTT; cdr3_aa: CASSRDRQSTDTQYF; j_call: TRBJ2-3; d_call: TRBD1; v_call: TRBV2; clone_size: .
cdr3_nt: TGTGCCAGCAGCCTCCGGGGGGAGACCCAGTACTTC; cdr3_aa: CASSLRGETQYF; j_call: TRBJ2-5; d_call: .; v_call: TRBV2; clone_size: .
cdr3_nt: TGTGCCAGCAGCGTCAACACCGGGACTAGCGGAAACAATGAGCAGTTCTTC; cdr3_aa: CASSVNTGTSGNNEQFF; j_call: TRBJ2-1; d_call: TRBD2; v_call: TRBV25-1; clone_size: once
cdr3_nt: TGTGCCAGCAGCCGGCCCGGTACGGGCACAGATACGCAGTATTTT; cdr3_aa: CASSRPGTGTDTQYF; j_call: TRBJ2-3; d_call: .; v_call: TRBV7-6; clone_size: .
cdr3_nt: TGCGCCAGCAGCCAAGGTCCTAGCGGGATTTACGAGCAGTACTTC; cdr3_aa: CASSQGPSGIYEQYF; j_call: TRBJ2-7; d_call: TRBD2; v_call: TRBV4-3; clone_size: .
cdr3_nt: TGTGCCAGCAGCCCGGTCTCGGGGGAAGGCTACACCTTC; cdr3_aa: CASSPVSGEGYTF; j_call: TRBJ1-2; d_call: .; v_call: TRBV5-6; clone_size: once